Below are 5 T cell receptor beta chains sequenced from a single sample in a study of cytomegalovirus exposure and HLA in healthy donors. PCR primers comprised 60 Vbeta and 13 Jbeta primers. Sequencing was performed with immunoSEQ multiplex PCR; in TCRdb, only in-frame clones are kept and a portion is missing. The repertoire holds about 160,000 clones, with 65% to 85% as singletons. Material: PBMCs. The receptor set was obtained from a woman aged 40 to 50 in good health and CMV-seropositive.

This chain uses TRBV5-6 with TRBJ2-3; 8 bases agree with TRBD1. CDR3 size: 14 residues. The germline CDR1 and CDR2 sequences are SGHDT and YYEEEE. Trimming at V came to 4 bases and at J to 2 bases, leaving 3 bases not matched to a gene. CDR3 loop: CASSGTGFTDTQYF. CDR3 bases: TGTGCCAGCAGCGGGACAGGTTTCACAGATACGCAGTATTTT.

A few counts support this clone. CDR3 sequence reads: CASSVSSLTGDEQYF. The CDR3, as DNA: TGTGCCAGCAGCGTAAGTAGCCTTACAGGGGACGAGCAGTACTTC. This chain links TRBV9 with TRBJ2-7, with 7 nucleotides matching TRBD1. The CDR3 has 15 residues. CDR1 is SGDLS and CDR2 is YYNGEE in the germline V gene. V lost 1 base and J lost 5; bases outside the gene matches: 9.

This chain joins TRBV6-6 and TRBJ1-2; D is unresolved. The V end was cut by 2 bases, the J end by 1 base, with 14 bases between. This CDR3 contains 16 residues. In germline, CDR1 is MNHNY, CDR2 SVGAGI (reference sequence). The CDR3 DNA follows: TGTGCCAGCAGTTACGATCAGGCTCTGGGTAACTATGGCTACACCTTC. Protein sequence: CASSYDQALGNYGYTF.

The V and J genes are TRBV28 and TRBJ2-3; perhaps TRBD2 as D (5 bases). The CDR3 is made up of 12 amino acids. Germline V gene sequence: CDR1 MDHEN, CDR2 SYDVKM. V lost 8 bases and J 3 bases, leaving 9 bases between the germline ends. This CDR3 reads CASRGSTDTQYF. Here the CDR3 DNA reads TGTGCCAGCCGCGGGTCTACAGATACGCAGTATTTT.

There are a few counts of this clone. This sequence joins TRBV7-9 and TRBJ2-1, with 11 bases aligning to TRBD2. The germline V gene has CDR1 SEHNR and CDR2 FQNEAQ (reference sequence). Trimming took 5 bases from V and 1 from J; bases not matched to a gene: 7. There are 17 residues in the CDR3. The CDR3 DNA is TGTGCCAGCAGCCTTTCGACTAGCGGGAATTCCTACAATGAGCAGTTCTTC. This sequence encodes CASSLSTSGNSYNEQFF.